Below, 19 T cell receptor beta chains from the same sample are listed, as sequenced in a study of T cells in Graves' hyperthyroidism and ophthalmopathy. From RNA transcripts, TCR beta CDR3 regions were amplified. HTBI primers were employed in a first-round RT-PCR of the TCR CDR3. Each CDR3 protein gets one entry after TCRdb re-called the multiplex PCR reads with MiXCR. The data contain around 720,000 distinct CDR3 sequences, roughly a third of them singletons. The sample comprised blood. The receptors come from a woman between 40 and 50 years old with Graves' hyperthyroidism.

This clonotype was detected only a few times. The chain couples TRBV7-9 to TRBJ1-5; a possible D gene is TRBD1 (5 bases). The CDR3 has 14 residues. In germline, CDR1 is SEHNR, CDR2 FQNEAQ (reference sequence). V lost 5 bases to trimming and J lost 6 bases, with 14 bases between them. This CDR3 reads CASSPSGHGQPQHF. As DNA, the CDR3 is TGTGCCAGCAGCCCCTCGGGGCATGGTCAGCCCCAGCATTTT. Complete variable domain (other parts from reference TRBV7-9 and TRBJ1-5): DTGVSQNPRHKITKRGQNVTFRCDPISEHNRLYWYRQTLGQGPEFLTYFQNEAQLEKSRLLSDRFSAERPKGSFSTLEIQRTEQGDSAMYLCASSPSGHGQPQHFGDGTRLSIL.

The rearrangement joins TRBV5-6 to TRBJ1-5, with D uncertain. CDR3 length equals 13 residues. V was cut by 6 bases and J by 4 bases, with 11 bases left in between. The germline V gene has CDR1 SGHDT and CDR2 YYEEEE. CDR3 residues: CASNPRWNQPQHF. The DNA of the CDR3 is TGTGCCAGCAACCCTAGATGGAATCAGCCCCAGCATTTT. Together with reference TRBV5-6 and TRBJ1-5, the CDR3 gives the full variable domain: DAGVTQSPTHLIKTRGQQVTLRCSPKSGHDTVSWYQQALGQGPQFIFQYYEEEERQRGNFPDRFSGHQFPNYSSELNVNALLLGDSALYLCASNPRWNQPQHFGDGTRLSIL.

Many counts were recorded for this clonotype. The rearrangement joins TRBV13 to TRBJ1-2; 8 positions agree with TRBD1. V was clipped by 5 bases and J by 8 bases; unmatched bases: 4. Germline lookup yields CDR1 PRHDT and CDR2 FYEKMQ (reference sequence). The CDR3 loop spans 12 amino acids. The CDR3 sequence is CASSRTGNGYTF. In DNA, the CDR3 is TGTGCCAGCAGCAGGACAGGGAACGGCTACACCTTC.

This clonotype was counted ten times or more. The rearrangement links TRBV7-9 to TRBJ2-7; D may be TRBD2 (5 bases). V lost 0 bases and J lost 3, with 9 bases in between. The CDR3 runs to 14 residues. The germline gives CDR1 SEHNR, CDR2 FQNEAQ (reference sequence). The CDR3 loop reads CASSLAGDVYEQYF. The CDR3 bases are TGTGCCAGCAGCTTAGCGGGAGACGTCTACGAGCAGTACTTC. Using reference TRBV7-9 and TRBJ2-7 for the parts outside the CDR3, the full variable domain is DTGVSQNPRHKITKRGQNVTFRCDPISEHNRLYWYRQTLGQGPEFLTYFQNEAQLEKSRLLSDRFSAERPKGSFSTLEIQRTEQGDSAMYLCASSLAGDVYEQYFGPGTRLTVT.

The chain is built from TRBV29-1 and TRBJ1-2; a weak D match, TRBD1 (5 bases). V dropped 1 base and J dropped 4 bases, with 13 bases sitting between them. The CDR3 covers 14 residues. CDR1 and CDR2 (germline): SQVTM, ANQGSEA. CDR3 sequence (DNA): TGCAGCGTTGAAGGGGGGTCTCTCGGCTATGGCTACACCTTC. Translated, it gives CSVEGGSLGYGYTF. Variable domain in full (rest from reference TRBV29-1 and TRBJ1-2): SAVISQKPSRDICQRGTSLTIQCQVDSQVTMMFWYRQQPGQSLTLIATANQGSEATYESGFVIDKFPISRPNLTFSTLTVSNMSPEDSSIYLCSVEGGSLGYGYTFGSGTRLTVV.

This clonotype was seen at least ten times. The chain has TRBV10-3 and TRBJ1-2, with TRBD1 as a possible D gene (6 bases). The V end lost 6 bases, the J end lost 2 bases, and 22 bases lay between the germline ends. The CDR3 sequence is 17 residues long. From germline, CDR1 is ENHRY and CDR2 SYGVKD. CDR3 bases: TGTGCCATCAGGGACAGCGTGGCTCCCCCCAAAAACTATGGCTACACCTTC. Its translation is CAIRDSVAPPKNYGYTF.

Many counts were recorded for this clonotype. The chain couples TRBV7-6 to TRBJ2-5, with TRBD1 identical over 8 bases. The V and J ends lost 2 bases and 5 bases, in that order; junction bases with no gene match: 10. CDR1 is SGHVS, CDR2 FNYEAQ, per germline. The CDR3 length is 16 residues. CDR3 nucleotide sequence: TGTGCCAGCAGCTTAAGCCCGGGGACAGGCAGGGAGACCCAGTACTTC. It yields the protein CASSLSPGTGRETQYF.

In the case of this clonotype: This may be a read error, as it is one base from a much larger clone. The rearrangement links TRBV5-1 to TRBJ1-1; 9 nucleotides match TRBD1. The germline V gene encodes CDR1 SGHRS and CDR2 YFSETQ. CDR3 length: 18 amino acids. The CDR3 sequence is CASSLGQPGTGSNTEALF. DNA of the CDR3: TGCGCCAGCAGCTTGGGACAACCCGGGACAGGGTCGAACACTGAAGCTCTCTTT.

This clonotype occurred many times. The V gene is TRBV9, the J gene TRBJ2-7, with D possibly being TRBD1 or TRBD2 (5 bases each). This CDR3 contains 14 residues. Germline CDR1 reads SGDLS; CDR2 reads YYNGEE. The germline V and J ends were trimmed by 2 bases and 1 base, with 10 bases remaining between them. The CDR3 loop is CASSVWDGSYEQYF. CDR3 in DNA: TGTGCCAGCAGCGTTTGGGACGGTTCCTACGAGCAGTACTTC.

This clonotype was picked up many times. This sequence joins TRBV15 and TRBJ1-1, with TRBD1 identical over 7 bases. Germline CDR1 LNHNV, CDR2 YYDKDF (reference sequence). V lost 1 base, J lost 1 base, and 6 bases stayed unmatched. The CDR3 extends over 16 amino acids. CDR3: CATSRAWTGRNTEAFF. The CDR3 nucleotides are TGTGCCACCAGCAGAGCATGGACAGGTAGGAACACTGAAGCTTTCTTT.

The chain links TRBV29-1 to TRBJ2-1; 7 positions match TRBD1. The CDR3 spans 13 residues. Germline V gene data show CDR1 as SQVTM and CDR2 as ANQGSEA. With 3 bases clipped from V and 2 bases from J, the junction kept 1 base outside the gene matches. The CDR3 DNA sequence: TGCAGCGTTGACAGGGGGACCTACAATGAGCAGTTCTTC. This gives the protein CSVDRGTYNEQFF.

The chain carries TRBV5-1 and TRBJ1-1; D may be TRBD1 (6 bases). The CDR3 is 14 amino acids. V was shortened by 0 bases and J by 6 bases, with 12 bases between the two germline ends. Per the germline V gene, CDR1 is SGHRS and CDR2 is YFSETQ. CDR3 protein: CASSLDREGAEAFF. In DNA, the CDR3 is TGCGCCAGCAGCTTGGACAGGGAAGGCGCTGAAGCTTTCTTT.

This clonotype was counted ten times or more. The J gene is TRBJ2-5, the V gene TRBV2; 13 bases are shared with TRBD2. Germline V gives CDR1 SNHLY, CDR2 FYNNEI. This CDR3 comprises 15 residues. The junction had 2 bases not matched to a gene; V was cut back by 4 bases and J by 3 bases. The CDR3 sequence: CASSGTSGSKETQYF. For the CDR3, the DNA is TGTGCCAGCAGTGGGACTAGCGGGAGCAAAGAGACCCAGTACTTC.

A remark on this clonotype: Possible read error: a much larger clone is one base away. The V gene is TRBV10-3, the J gene TRBJ2-2; weak D call: TRBD1 (5 bases). This CDR3 has 13 amino acids. Germline lookup yields CDR1 ENHRY and CDR2 SYGVKD. V gave up 10 bases and J gave up 0 bases, with 9 bases separating them. CDR3 coding DNA: TGTGCCACCATGGACACGAACACCGGGGAGCTGTTTTTT. It encodes CATMDTNTGELFF.

This sequence joins TRBV7-2 and TRBJ1-1; 12 nucleotides agree with TRBD1. The V gene's germline CDR1 is SGHTA and CDR2 FQGNSA. Trimming cost V 5 bases and J 1 base; bases outside gene matches: 8. The CDR3 loop spans 17 amino acids. CDR3 sequence (DNA): TGTGCCAGCAGCAGAGGTGGGACAGGGGGCGAGAACACTGAAGCTTTCTTT. Residues: CASSRGGTGGENTEAFF.

The table lists this clonotype with a few counts. The chain has TRBV11-2 and TRBJ2-2; D may be TRBD1 (5 bases). Looked up from germline, CDR1 is SGHAT and CDR2 is FQNNGV. V was shortened by 5 bases and J by 0 bases, with 10 bases between the two germline ends. This CDR3 is built from 15 residues. CDR3 in DNA: TGTGCCAGCAGCCGGACAAGGACGAACACCGGGGAGCTGTTTTTT. This translates into CASSRTRTNTGELFF.

The rearrangement joins TRBV6-5 to TRBJ2-7; unclear D gene. CDR3 length equals 12 residues. Germline V CDR1 and CDR2: MNHEY, SVGAGI. Trimming cost V 6 bases and J 2 bases, with 8 bases left between them. The CDR3 loop reads CASRGRAYEQYF. CDR3 nucleotides: TGTGCCAGCAGGGGCAGAGCCTACGAGCAGTACTTC.

The V and J genes are TRBV19 and TRBJ2-2; 7 nucleotides agree with TRBD1. This CDR3 is built from 14 residues. Germline-derived CDR1 and CDR2 are LNHDA and SQIVND (reference sequence). The trim removed 10 bases at V and 1 base at J, leaving 6 bases unmatched. The DNA for the CDR3 is TGTGCCACCAACAGGGGCCTGAACACCGGGGAGCTGTTTTTT. This gives the protein CATNRGLNTGELFF.

The genes are TRBV15 and TRBJ1-5, with 8 bases that match TRBD1. This CDR3 contains 14 residues. J was trimmed by 6 bases and V by 2 bases; bases with no gene match: 3. Germline V gives CDR1 LNHNV, CDR2 YYDKDF (reference sequence). The CDR3 region is CATSRTGGGQPQHF. CDR3 nucleotide sequence: TGTGCCACCAGCAGAACAGGGGGGGGTCAGCCCCAGCATTTT.